A single TCR beta chain is shown here with its context. This clone appeared a single time. There is no known antigen for this receptor. Nothing much larger sits one base from this clone, and base qualities are not available. This sample stems from a study of T cell responses to AZD1222 COVID-19 vaccine (dated by TCRdb to about 2021). Background on the whole study: Because spike-specific TCR depth and breadth did not differ between the two schedules, AZD1222 recipients who got a second dose at roughly 4 weeks were pooled with those who got a second dose at roughly 12 weeks. A total of 233 trial participants underwent TCR sequencing, of whom 200 to 220 had received two doses of AZD1222 and about 25 had received two doses of the MenACWY control vaccine. Enrollment into the trials was organized by age into subgroups of 18-55, 56-69 and 70-plus years, and those subgroups contained roughly 150, 30 and 60 TCR-sequenced participants, respectively.

Overall study results and their limits: Participants were mostly white British and included more females than males, and it was suggested by the authors that clonal diversity may have been underestimated. CD4 TCRs associated with the vaccine covered the entire spike protein, and the dominant responses were in regions 160-218 and 743-854. Because no day 14 peak-response samples were available, repertoires were characterized only after the peak T cell response. Conclusions about previously exposed vaccinees are limited, since just 5 or 6 AZD1222 recipients were seropositive for SARS-CoV-2 at baseline. In the small 56-69-year group, the increase in depth fell short of significance, most likely because of low power. Nearly half of unique spike-specific TCRs reportedly recognized epitopes outside regions mutated in the B.1.351 and B.1.1.7 variants. After two AZD1222 doses, both the breadth and the depth of spike-specific TCRs were significantly higher than at day 0 and than in MenACWY recipients.

As encoded in the germline V gene (reference sequence), CDR1 is SGHKS while CDR2 is YYEKEE. Germline trimming: 0 bases from V, 5 bases from J; junction bases outside gene matches: 4. Including the terminal cysteine and phenylalanine, the CDR3 comprises 14 residues. Only the CDR3 portion is preserved as DNA: 42 bases, with reading frame beginning at the first base. This sample's time point label indicates: baseline before first vaccination. Vaccinee samples were obtained from the UK trials COV001 and COV002, which included a single-blind randomized controlled phase 2/3 trial of AZD1222 (ChAdOx1 nCoV-19) in healthy adults. Trial participant PBMC samples were collected at day 0 and day 28 after the second dose for TCRbeta chain sequencing. The CDR3 regions of human TCRbeta chains were analyzed by immunosequencing. As for how the authors treated the data: TCRs in the repertoires were matched against a reference library of SARS-CoV-2-specific TCRs that had been generated with the MIRA antigen-specificity platform. Breadth meant the fraction of unique TCRs that were SARS-CoV-2-associated, whereas depth meant the fraction of total T cells that were SARS-CoV-2-associated. Using the MIRA data, each spike-specific TCR was mapped to the spike region that the TCR reacts to and placed in a CD4 or CD8 class. Log10-transformed breadth and depth values were compared by one-way ANOVA with Sidak's multiple comparisons tests. Here the immuneACCESS table is served through TCRdb, limited to in-frame sequences with V and J called. Missing clones are a known gap in these copies; in checked studies unresolved V genes cover under half, and the rest lacks a known reason. The DNA gave D and trimming, while V, J and clone size come from that table. This sample is represented by some 84,000 clones; over 70% of them were singletons. Jointly, the top ten make up roughly 15% of the sample.

The clonotype originates from an adult in good health. Recombination connected TRBV5-5 to TRBJ2-7; 8 central nucleotides agree with TRBD1. The sample consisted of peripheral blood, taken on day 0 of AZD1222 vaccination. The bases are TGTGCCAGCAGCTTGGAGGACAGGGTCCACGAGCAGTACTTC. Its protein product is CASSLEDRVHEQYF.